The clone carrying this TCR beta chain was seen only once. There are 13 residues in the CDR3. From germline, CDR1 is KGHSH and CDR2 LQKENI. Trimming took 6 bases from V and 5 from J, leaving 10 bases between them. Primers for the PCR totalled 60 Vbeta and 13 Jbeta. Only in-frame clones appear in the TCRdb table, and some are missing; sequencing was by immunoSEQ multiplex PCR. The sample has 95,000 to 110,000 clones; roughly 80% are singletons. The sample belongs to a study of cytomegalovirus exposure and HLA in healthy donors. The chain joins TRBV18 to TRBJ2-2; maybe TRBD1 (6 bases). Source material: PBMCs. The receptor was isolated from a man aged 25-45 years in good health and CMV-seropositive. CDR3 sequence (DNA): TGTGCCAGCTCGTCCACAGGGACCGGGGAGCTGTTTTTT. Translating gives CASSSTGTGELFF.